Following are 2 T cell receptor beta chains from one sample sequenced in a study of blood T cells in healthy people across ages. Alongside a J-beta primer mix, a sample-barcoded 5' primer served in a second PCR lasting roughly 7 to 12 cycles. TCRdb passed the 5' RACE reads through MiXCR, listing each CDR3 protein once. Among 600,000 to 850,000 distinct CDR3 sequences, roughly 25% were seen once, and the ten largest hold around 9.2%. The sample was also linked to a second study, of T cells of mothers and their children.

The source material was blood. The receptors derive from a boy aged 10-17 years in good health.

This chain links TRBV6-5 with TRBJ2-3; D is perhaps TRBD1 (6 bases). CDR1 and CDR2 from the germline V gene are MNHEY and SVGAGI. This CDR3 region has 15 residues. Trimming took 0 bases from V and 8 from J, leaving 15 bases between them. CDR3: CASSYSTGGRSTQYF. The CDR3 nucleotides are TGTGCCAGCAGTTACTCGACTGGGGGCAGGAGTACGCAGTATTTT.

V is TRBV28 and J is TRBJ2-3, with D possibly matching TRBD2 (6 bases). This CDR3 has 14 residues. The germline CDR1 and CDR2 sequences are MDHEN and SYDVKM. V lost 8 bases and J 4 bases, leaving 16 bases between the germline ends. CDR3 bases: TGTGCCAGCTTCTCCACGGGAGACGCAGATACGCAGTATTTT. It translates to CASFSTGDADTQYF.